The present entry profiles one T cell receptor beta chain with its context. Authors of the study amplified TCR beta CDR3 regions from RNA transcripts. TCR CDR3 regions were first amplified by RT-PCR with HTBI primers. Via MiXCR, TCRdb re-called the multiplex PCR reads, giving one row per CDR3 protein. The table shows fewer than 900,000 distinct CDR3 sequences, with over 15% occurring only once. The data stem from a study of T cells in Graves' hyperthyroidism and ophthalmopathy. This CDR3 region has 14 residues. Germline-derived CDR1 and CDR2 are KGHDR and SFDVKD. Unmatched junction bases numbered 6, after V lost 5 bases and J lost 6 bases.

Material: blood. This chain connects TRBV24-1 to TRBJ2-1; 7 bases agree with TRBD1. This clonotype was obtained from a man between 18 and 35 years old with Graves' hyperthyroidism. CDR3 DNA: TGTGCCACCAGTGCCGTGACAGGGCCCAATGAGCAGTTCTTC. It translates to CATSAVTGPNEQFF.